Listed below are T cell receptor beta chains from one sample, sequenced in a study of a mutant IDH1 vaccine in newly diagnosed glioma. The antigens these receptors bind are not known. The method was immunoSEQ multiplex PCR; TCRdb's version includes in-frame clones alone and lacks a portion of them. Among roughly 34,000 clones, around nine tenths were seen once, and the ten largest hold around 12%. Sequencing was performed on PBMCs, taken from a glioma patient whose treatment included an IDH1 peptide vaccine. All receptors derive from a woman aged 30 to 39 with glioma. Both conserved end residues are part of each CDR3. D genes are given only for firm matches. Where a row states a size, it is once, few, many or the class of an expanded clone; other rows omit it.

v_call: TRBV29-1
clone_size: NA
d_call: NA
j_call: TRBJ2-2
cdr3_nt: TGCAGCGTTGGGTCCCTCTTTACGGGTTTCACCGGGGAGCTGTTTTTT
cdr3_aa: CSVGSLFTGFTGELFF

v_call: TRBV11-2
clone_size: NA
d_call: NA
j_call: TRBJ1-4
cdr3_nt: TGTGCCAGCACCCGGACGGGCGCAACTAATGAAAAACTGTTTTTT
cdr3_aa: CASTRTGATNEKLFF

v_call: TRBV5-1
clone_size: NA
d_call: NA
j_call: TRBJ1-1
cdr3_nt: TGCGCCAGCAGCTTGGGGGCAGGTGAAGCTTTCTTT
cdr3_aa: CASSLGAGEAFF

v_call: TRBV6-1
clone_size: NA
d_call: NA
j_call: TRBJ2-5
cdr3_nt: TGTGCCAGCAGTTTACTTTGGTACCAAGAGACCCAGTACTTC
cdr3_aa: CASSLLWYQETQYF

v_call: TRBV6-1
clone_size: NA
d_call: NA
j_call: TRBJ1-6
cdr3_nt: TGTGCCAGCAGTGAAGGGGGAATCTGGAATTCACCCCTCCACTTT
cdr3_aa: CASSEGGIWNSPLHF

v_call: TRBV29-1
clone_size: NA
d_call: NA
j_call: TRBJ1-1
cdr3_nt: TGCAGCGTTGTAGGTCGCACCAACACTGAAGCTTTCTTT
cdr3_aa: CSVVGRTNTEAFF

v_call: TRBV7-2
clone_size: NA
d_call: NA
j_call: TRBJ1-1
cdr3_nt: TGTGCCAGCAGCTTACAGGGAGGGTACACTGAAGCTTTCTTT
cdr3_aa: CASSLQGGYTEAFF

v_call: TRBV19
clone_size: NA
d_call: NA
j_call: TRBJ1-5
cdr3_nt: TGTGCCAGTAGCAGGGCGGGGGGTAGTCAGCCCCAGCATTTT
cdr3_aa: CASSRAGGSQPQHF

v_call: TRBV10-3
clone_size: NA
d_call: TRBD1
j_call: TRBJ1-1
cdr3_nt: TGTGCCATCAGTGAGCCCGACAGGGGGCAGGAAGCTTTCTTT
cdr3_aa: CAISEPDRGQEAFF

v_call: TRBV6-5
clone_size: few
d_call: NA
j_call: TRBJ2-2
cdr3_nt: TGTGCCACCGCTCGGATGGAGACCGGGGAGCTGTTTTTT
cdr3_aa: CATARMETGELFF

v_call: TRBV7-2
clone_size: NA
d_call: NA
j_call: TRBJ1-5
cdr3_nt: TGTGCCAGCAGCTACAGGGATTATCAGCCCCAGCATTTT
cdr3_aa: CASSYRDYQPQHF

v_call: TRBV7-8
clone_size: NA
d_call: NA
j_call: TRBJ2-6
cdr3_nt: TGTGCCAGCACCTTGGGGGCCAACGTCCTGACTTTC
cdr3_aa: CASTLGANVLTF

v_call: TRBV6-1
clone_size: NA
d_call: NA
j_call: TRBJ1-2
cdr3_nt: TGTGCCAGCAGTGAAGCAAGGGTAGGAGGCTACACCTTC
cdr3_aa: CASSEARVGGYTF

v_call: TRBV18
clone_size: NA
d_call: NA
j_call: TRBJ1-1
cdr3_nt: TGTGCCAGCTCACAGGGGGAGAACACTGAAGCTTTCTTT
cdr3_aa: CASSQGENTEAFF

v_call: TRBV4-2
clone_size: NA
d_call: NA
j_call: TRBJ2-1
cdr3_nt: TGTGCCAGCAGCCTGGGGGGGCCAAATGAGCAGTTCTTC
cdr3_aa: CASSLGGPNEQFF

v_call: TRBV10-3
clone_size: NA
d_call: NA
j_call: TRBJ1-4
cdr3_nt: TGTGCCATCAGTAGAGGGCTCTCTTATGAAAAACTGTTTTTT
cdr3_aa: CAISRGLSYEKLFF

v_call: TRBV5-4
clone_size: once
d_call: NA
j_call: TRBJ2-7
cdr3_nt: TGTGCCAGCAGCCTCCCTGGGAGGGGGGGGGAGCAGTACTTC
cdr3_aa: CASSLPGRGGEQYF

v_call: TRBV2
clone_size: NA
d_call: TRBD1
j_call: TRBJ2-7
cdr3_nt: TGTGCCAGCAACCCTATACAGGGGAAGGCTTACGAGCAGTACTTC
cdr3_aa: CASNPIQGKAYEQYF

v_call: TRBV6-1
clone_size: NA
d_call: NA
j_call: TRBJ1-5
cdr3_nt: TGTGCCAGCAGCGAAGGACACCTTAGCAATCAGCCCCAGCATTTT
cdr3_aa: CASSEGHLSNQPQHF

v_call: TRBV14
clone_size: NA
d_call: NA
j_call: TRBJ1-2
cdr3_nt: TGTGCCAGCAGCCAAGATCTCAGGGCTGATGGCTACACCTTC
cdr3_aa: CASSQDLRADGYTF

v_call: TRBV6-1
clone_size: once
d_call: NA
j_call: TRBJ1-1
cdr3_nt: TGTGCCAGCAGTGAACAGGGACGCACTATTGAAGCTTTCTTT
cdr3_aa: CASSEQGRTIEAFF

v_call: TRBV20-1
clone_size: NA
d_call: NA
j_call: TRBJ2-7
cdr3_nt: TGCAGTGCGCCACACGACTACGAGCAGTACTTC
cdr3_aa: CSAPHDYEQYF

v_call: TRBV7-9
clone_size: NA
d_call: TRBD1
j_call: TRBJ1-4
cdr3_nt: TGTGCCAGCAGCCAGGGGACAGGATATTATGAAAAACTGTTTTTT
cdr3_aa: CASSQGTGYYEKLFF

v_call: TRBV6-6
clone_size: NA
d_call: TRBD1
j_call: TRBJ2-3
cdr3_nt: TGTGCCAGCAGACCGGACAGGACCCGTTCAGATACGCAGTATTTT
cdr3_aa: CASRPDRTRSDTQYF

v_call: TRBV5-1
clone_size: NA
d_call: TRBD1
j_call: TRBJ2-3
cdr3_nt: TGCGCCAGCAGCCTACAGGGGAGCACAGATACGCAGTATTTT
cdr3_aa: CASSLQGSTDTQYF

v_call: TRBV2
clone_size: NA
d_call: NA
j_call: TRBJ1-2
cdr3_nt: TGTGCCAGCCCGGCACAGGGTCGGAACTATGGCTACACCTTC
cdr3_aa: CASPAQGRNYGYTF

v_call: TRBV15
clone_size: few
d_call: TRBD2
j_call: TRBJ2-2
cdr3_nt: TGTGCCACCAGCAGATTTATTAGCGGGGCCGGGGAGCTGTTTTTT
cdr3_aa: CATSRFISGAGELFF

v_call: TRBV10-3
clone_size: NA
d_call: NA
j_call: TRBJ1-2
cdr3_nt: TGTGCCATCAGTGAGTCGGGGGGGAAGGGCTATGGCTACACCTTC
cdr3_aa: CAISESGGKGYGYTF

v_call: TRBV5-4
clone_size: once
d_call: TRBD2
j_call: TRBJ2-1
cdr3_nt: TGTGCCAGCAGCCCCGGACTAGCGGGCCTCAATGAGCAGTTCTTC
cdr3_aa: CASSPGLAGLNEQFF

v_call: TRBV19
clone_size: few
d_call: NA
j_call: TRBJ2-3
cdr3_nt: TGTGCCAGTAGTAGGTCTAGTGCGAGGAATACGCAGTATTTT
cdr3_aa: CASSRSSARNTQYF

v_call: TRBV7-2
clone_size: NA
d_call: TRBD2
j_call: TRBJ2-3
cdr3_nt: TGTGCCAGCAGCCCCAGGGCTAGCGGGGGTCAGCGGGCGCAGTATTTT
cdr3_aa: CASSPRASGGQRAQYF

v_call: TRBV6-1
clone_size: NA
d_call: NA
j_call: TRBJ1-4
cdr3_nt: TGTGCCAGCAGTCCGGGACATCGAGGGGATGAAAAACTGTTTTTT
cdr3_aa: CASSPGHRGDEKLFF

v_call: TRBV2
clone_size: NA
d_call: NA
j_call: TRBJ2-3
cdr3_nt: TGTGCCAGCAGTGAGCGTTGGGGTGCAGATACGCAGTATTTT
cdr3_aa: CASSERWGADTQYF

v_call: TRBV2
clone_size: NA
d_call: TRBD2
j_call: TRBJ2-5
cdr3_nt: TGTGCCAGCACCGGCTTAGCGGGACCTACAGAGACCCAGTACTTC
cdr3_aa: CASTGLAGPTETQYF

v_call: TRBV9
clone_size: NA
d_call: TRBD2
j_call: TRBJ2-3
cdr3_nt: TGTGCCAGCAGTTATAGCGGGGGGATAGGAGATACGCAGTATTTT
cdr3_aa: CASSYSGGIGDTQYF

v_call: TRBV11-2
clone_size: NA
d_call: NA
j_call: TRBJ1-6
cdr3_nt: TGTGCCAGCAGCCCCCCTAGGAGGGGACAATCAAATTCACCCCTCCACTTT
cdr3_aa: CASSPPRRGQSNSPLHF

v_call: TRBV18
clone_size: NA
d_call: NA
j_call: TRBJ1-5
cdr3_nt: TGTGCCACCCGGGGGGACCAGGAACAGCCCCAGCATTTT
cdr3_aa: CATRGDQEQPQHF

v_call: TRBV30
clone_size: NA
d_call: NA
j_call: TRBJ1-2
cdr3_nt: TGTGCCTGGGACCGAGGGGGGGCCCATGGCTACACCTTC
cdr3_aa: CAWDRGGAHGYTF

v_call: TRBV4-1
clone_size: NA
d_call: TRBD2
j_call: TRBJ2-5
cdr3_nt: TGCGCCAGCAGCCAAGAGGGACTAGCGCCCCAAGAGACCCAGTACTTC
cdr3_aa: CASSQEGLAPQETQYF

v_call: TRBV7-9
clone_size: once
d_call: NA
j_call: TRBJ2-5
cdr3_nt: TGTGCCAGCAGCTTAGTGGGCAGGGTTACCCAAGAGACCCAGTACTTC
cdr3_aa: CASSLVGRVTQETQYF

v_call: TRBV7-2
clone_size: NA
d_call: TRBD1
j_call: TRBJ1-6
cdr3_nt: TGTGCCAGCAGCCACGACAGGGTGGGGAGCTCACCCCTCCACTTT
cdr3_aa: CASSHDRVGSSPLHF

v_call: TRBV29-1
clone_size: once
d_call: NA
j_call: TRBJ1-1
cdr3_nt: TGCAGCGTGGGCCCCGGCCACCAGATTGAAGCTTTCTTT
cdr3_aa: CSVGPGHQIEAFF

v_call: TRBV19
clone_size: NA
d_call: NA
j_call: TRBJ1-6
cdr3_nt: TGTGCCAGTAGCAGGACAGATTATAATTCACCCCTCCACTTT
cdr3_aa: CASSRTDYNSPLHF

v_call: TRBV10-1
clone_size: NA
d_call: TRBD1
j_call: TRBJ1-1
cdr3_nt: TGCGCCAGCAGTGACGGGGGACAGGGGACGGCTTTCTTT
cdr3_aa: CASSDGGQGTAFF

v_call: TRBV6-1
clone_size: NA
d_call: NA
j_call: TRBJ1-1
cdr3_nt: TGTGCCAGCAGTGAACTGGCGAACACTGAAGCTTTCTTT
cdr3_aa: CASSELANTEAFF

v_call: TRBV7-2
clone_size: NA
d_call: NA
j_call: TRBJ2-7
cdr3_nt: TGTGCCAGCACGAGACCGGGGACCGTCGAGCAGTACTTC
cdr3_aa: CASTRPGTVEQYF

v_call: TRBV7-5
clone_size: NA
d_call: NA
j_call: TRBJ1-2
cdr3_nt: TGTGTCAGAAGCTTCAAAATTGGGGACCAGTTC
cdr3_aa: CVRSFKIGDQF

v_call: TRBV6-4
clone_size: NA
d_call: NA
j_call: TRBJ2-1
cdr3_nt: TGTGCCAGCAGGCCGGGACTCCGGGGGAATGAGCAGTTCTTC
cdr3_aa: CASRPGLRGNEQFF

v_call: TRBV4-1
clone_size: NA
d_call: NA
j_call: TRBJ2-3
cdr3_nt: TGCGCCAGCAGCCAAGAGGGTGCGGGTCAAGGAGGAGATACGCAGTATTTT
cdr3_aa: CASSQEGAGQGGDTQYF

v_call: TRBV6-1
clone_size: NA
d_call: NA
j_call: TRBJ1-5
cdr3_nt: TGTGCCAGCAGTGAAGCGGCCGCCCAGCATTTT
cdr3_aa: CASSEAAAQHF

v_call: TRBV6-5
clone_size: NA
d_call: TRBD2
j_call: TRBJ2-2
cdr3_nt: TGTGCCAGCTCCTTGGCGGGGGGATGGGCCGGGGAGCTGTTTTTT
cdr3_aa: CASSLAGGWAGELFF

v_call: TRBV18
clone_size: once
d_call: TRBD2
j_call: TRBJ2-2
cdr3_nt: TGTGCCAGCTCACCCGGACTAGGCACGAACACCGGGGAGCTGTTTTTT
cdr3_aa: CASSPGLGTNTGELFF

v_call: TRBV19
clone_size: NA
d_call: NA
j_call: TRBJ1-1
cdr3_nt: TGTGCCAGTAAGGAGACGCTGAACACTGAAGCTTTCTTT
cdr3_aa: CASKETLNTEAFF

v_call: TRBV7-2
clone_size: NA
d_call: TRBD2
j_call: TRBJ2-3
cdr3_nt: TGTGCCAGCAGCTTAGCTAGGGCGGGGGGGCGAGATACGCAGTATTTT
cdr3_aa: CASSLARAGGRDTQYF

v_call: TRBV5-3
clone_size: NA
d_call: NA
j_call: TRBJ1-5
cdr3_nt: TGTGCCGGTCAAGGTGCTAGCAATCAGCCCCAGCATTTT
cdr3_aa: CAGQGASNQPQHF

v_call: TRBV4-1
clone_size: NA
d_call: TRBD2
j_call: TRBJ2-7
cdr3_nt: TGCGCCAGCAGCCGCGGGAGAGGTGGCGAGCAGTACTTC
cdr3_aa: CASSRGRGGEQYF

v_call: TRBV4-1
clone_size: NA
d_call: NA
j_call: TRBJ2-5
cdr3_nt: TGCGCCAGCAGCCAAGAGGGGGCCGGGGGGGAGACCCAGTACTTC
cdr3_aa: CASSQEGAGGETQYF

v_call: TRBV27
clone_size: NA
d_call: NA
j_call: TRBJ1-1
cdr3_nt: TGTGCCAGCAGTTTATGGGGGGTGGACGCTGAAGCTTTCTTT
cdr3_aa: CASSLWGVDAEAFF

v_call: TRBV2
clone_size: once
d_call: NA
j_call: TRBJ2-2
cdr3_nt: TGTGCCAGCAGTCCACACGACCCCACCGGGGAGCTGTTTTTT
cdr3_aa: CASSPHDPTGELFF

v_call: TRBV5-1
clone_size: NA
d_call: TRBD2
j_call: TRBJ2-2
cdr3_nt: TGCGCCACCTCATGGACGGGGGGTTCCGGGGAGCTGTTTTTT
cdr3_aa: CATSWTGGSGELFF